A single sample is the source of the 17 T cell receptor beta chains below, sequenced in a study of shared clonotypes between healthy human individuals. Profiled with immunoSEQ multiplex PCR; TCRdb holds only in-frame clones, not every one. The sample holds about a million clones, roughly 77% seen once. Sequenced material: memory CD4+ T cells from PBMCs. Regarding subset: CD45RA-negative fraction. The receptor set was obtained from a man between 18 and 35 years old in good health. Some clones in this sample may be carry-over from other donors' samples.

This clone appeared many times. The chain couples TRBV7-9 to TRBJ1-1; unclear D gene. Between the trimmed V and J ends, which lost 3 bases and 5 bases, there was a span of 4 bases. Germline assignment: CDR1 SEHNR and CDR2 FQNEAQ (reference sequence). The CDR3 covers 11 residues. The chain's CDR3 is CASSFETEAFF. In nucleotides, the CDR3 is TGTGCCAGCAGCTTCGAAACTGAAGCTTTCTTT.

The CDR3 here is CASSPNRDYYNEQFF. CDR3 in DNA: TGTGCCAGCAGCCCAAACCGGGACTACTACAATGAGCAGTTCTTC. The V and J genes are TRBV7-3 and TRBJ2-1; 7 bases agree with TRBD2. Germline loops: CDR1 SGHTA, CDR2 FQGTGA. Trimming at V came to 5 bases and at J to 3 bases, leaving 7 bases not matched to a gene. The CDR3 sequence is 15 residues long. Using reference TRBV7-3 and TRBJ2-1 for the parts outside the CDR3, the full variable domain is GAGVSQTPSNKVTEKGKYVELRCDPISGHTALYWYRQSLGQGPEFLIYFQGTGAADDSGLPNDRFFAVRPEGSVSTLKIQRTERGDSAVYLCASSPNRDYYNEQFFGPGTRLTVL.

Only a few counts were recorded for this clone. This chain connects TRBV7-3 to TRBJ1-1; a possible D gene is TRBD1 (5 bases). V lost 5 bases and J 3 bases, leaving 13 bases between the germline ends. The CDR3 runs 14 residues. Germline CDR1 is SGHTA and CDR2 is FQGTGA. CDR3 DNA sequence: TGTGCCAGCAGCCTCACCCCAGGGTACACTGAAGCTTTCTTT. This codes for CASSLTPGYTEAFF.

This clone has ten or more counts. This CDR3 is CATSPGDEAYEQYF. In DNA form, the CDR3 reads TGTGCCACCTCCCCCGGAGACGAAGCCTACGAGCAGTACTTC. The chain has TRBV7-8 and TRBJ2-7; D gene ambiguous. CDR1 and CDR2 (germline): SGHVS, FQNEAQ. Trimming shortened V by 10 bases and J by 2 bases, and 18 bases separated the two germline ends. The CDR3 runs 14 residues.

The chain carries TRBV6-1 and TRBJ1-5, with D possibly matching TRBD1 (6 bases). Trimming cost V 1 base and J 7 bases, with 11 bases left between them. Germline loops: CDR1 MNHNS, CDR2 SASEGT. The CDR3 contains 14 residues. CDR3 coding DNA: TGTGCCAGCAGTGAAGAGGGGGGCTCCCAGCCCCAGCATTTT. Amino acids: CASSEEGGSQPQHF.

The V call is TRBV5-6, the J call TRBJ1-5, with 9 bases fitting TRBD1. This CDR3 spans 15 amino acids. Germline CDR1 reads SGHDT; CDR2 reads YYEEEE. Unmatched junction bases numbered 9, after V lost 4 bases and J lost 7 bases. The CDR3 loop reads CASSPGTGKEQPQHF. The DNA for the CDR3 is TGTGCCAGCAGCCCCGGGACAGGGAAGGAACAGCCCCAGCATTTT.

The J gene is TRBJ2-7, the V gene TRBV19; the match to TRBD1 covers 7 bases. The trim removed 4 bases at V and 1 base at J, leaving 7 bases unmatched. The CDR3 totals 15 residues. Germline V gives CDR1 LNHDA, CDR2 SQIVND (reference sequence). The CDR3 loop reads CASSTYRGNSYEQYF. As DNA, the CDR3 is TGTGCCAGTAGTACCTACAGGGGAAATTCCTACGAGCAGTACTTC.

The CDR3 DNA sequence: TGCGCCAGCAACCAGGGACAGGGTGGTAGAGAGACCCAGTACTTC. Encoded protein: CASNQGQGGRETQYF. This rearrangement joins TRBV5-1 to TRBJ2-5, with TRBD1 matching over 9 bases. The CDR3 has 15 residues. Germline lookup yields CDR1 SGHRS and CDR2 YFSETQ. Trimming took 6 bases from V and 4 from J; bases not matched to a gene: 10.

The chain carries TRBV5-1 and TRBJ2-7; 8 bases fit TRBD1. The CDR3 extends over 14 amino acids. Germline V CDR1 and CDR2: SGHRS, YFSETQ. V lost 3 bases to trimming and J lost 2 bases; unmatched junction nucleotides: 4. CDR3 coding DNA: TGCGCCAGCAGCTCGCAGACAGGGGCCTACGAGCAGTACTTC. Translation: CASSSQTGAYEQYF.

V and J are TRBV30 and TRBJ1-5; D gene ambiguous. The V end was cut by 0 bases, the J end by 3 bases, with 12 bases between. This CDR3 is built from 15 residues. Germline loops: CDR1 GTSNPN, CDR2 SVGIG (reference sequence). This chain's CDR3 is CAWSVRLPVNQPQHF. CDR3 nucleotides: TGTGCCTGGAGTGTACGGTTACCAGTCAATCAGCCCCAGCATTTT.

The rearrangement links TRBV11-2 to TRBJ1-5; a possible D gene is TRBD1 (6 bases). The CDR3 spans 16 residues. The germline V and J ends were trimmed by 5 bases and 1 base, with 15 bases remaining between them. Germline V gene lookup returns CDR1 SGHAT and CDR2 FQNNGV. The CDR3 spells CASSPAGTTSNQPQHF. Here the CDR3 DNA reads TGTGCCAGCAGCCCCGCCGGGACAACCAGCAATCAGCCCCAGCATTTT.

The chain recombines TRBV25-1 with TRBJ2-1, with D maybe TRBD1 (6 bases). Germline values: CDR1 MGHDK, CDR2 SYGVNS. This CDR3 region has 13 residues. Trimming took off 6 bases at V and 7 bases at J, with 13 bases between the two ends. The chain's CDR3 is CASRLGAVNEQFF. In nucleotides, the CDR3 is TGTGCCAGCAGGTTGGGGGCGGTGAATGAGCAGTTCTTC.

The CDR3 DNA follows: TGTGCCAGCAGCCCGGTTGGGGGGCGCGAGCAGTACTTC. It translates to CASSPVGGREQYF. The V call is TRBV28, the J call TRBJ2-7; D may correspond to TRBD1 or TRBD2 (6 bases each). The CDR3 is 13 amino acids. The germline CDR1 and CDR2 sequences are MDHEN and SYDVKM. V was clipped by 6 bases and J by 6 bases, with 15 bases between them.

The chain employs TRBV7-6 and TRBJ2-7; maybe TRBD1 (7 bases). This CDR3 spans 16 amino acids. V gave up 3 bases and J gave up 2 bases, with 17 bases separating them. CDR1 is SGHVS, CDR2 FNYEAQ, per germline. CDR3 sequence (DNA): TGTGCCAGCAGCTTGGGCCCGCCAGGGGGGACCTACGAGCAGTACTTC. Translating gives CASSLGPPGGTYEQYF.

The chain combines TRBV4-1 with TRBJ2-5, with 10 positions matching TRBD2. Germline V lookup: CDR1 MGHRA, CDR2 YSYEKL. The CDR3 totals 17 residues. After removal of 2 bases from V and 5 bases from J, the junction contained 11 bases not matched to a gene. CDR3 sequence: CASSQPVSGRARETQYF. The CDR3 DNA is TGCGCCAGCAGCCAACCCGTAAGCGGGAGGGCCCGGGAGACCCAGTACTTC.

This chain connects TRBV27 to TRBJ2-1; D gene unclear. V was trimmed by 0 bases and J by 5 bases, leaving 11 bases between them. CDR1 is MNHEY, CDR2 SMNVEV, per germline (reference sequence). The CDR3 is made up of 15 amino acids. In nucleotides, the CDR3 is TGTGCCAGCAGTTTATCTGCGGTCGGCGACAATGAGCAGTTCTTC. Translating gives CASSLSAVGDNEQFF.

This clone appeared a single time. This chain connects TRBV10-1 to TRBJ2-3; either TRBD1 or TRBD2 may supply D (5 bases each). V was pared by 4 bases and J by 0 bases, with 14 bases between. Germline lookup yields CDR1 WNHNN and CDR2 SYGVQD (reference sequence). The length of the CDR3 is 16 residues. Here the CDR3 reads CASSGRRRGSTDTQYF. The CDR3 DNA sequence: TGCGCCAGCAGTGGGAGGAGAAGGGGTAGCACAGATACGCAGTATTTT.